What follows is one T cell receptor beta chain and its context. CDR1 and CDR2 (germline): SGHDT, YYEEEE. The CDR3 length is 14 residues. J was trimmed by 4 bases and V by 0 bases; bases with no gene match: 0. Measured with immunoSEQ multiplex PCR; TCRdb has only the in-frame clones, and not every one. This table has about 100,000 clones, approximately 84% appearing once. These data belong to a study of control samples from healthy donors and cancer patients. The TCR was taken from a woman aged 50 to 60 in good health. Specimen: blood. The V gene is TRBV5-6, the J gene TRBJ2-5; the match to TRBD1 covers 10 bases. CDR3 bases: TGTGCCAGCAGCTTGGGGACAGGGGGAGAGACCCAGTACTTC. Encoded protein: CASSLGTGGETQYF.